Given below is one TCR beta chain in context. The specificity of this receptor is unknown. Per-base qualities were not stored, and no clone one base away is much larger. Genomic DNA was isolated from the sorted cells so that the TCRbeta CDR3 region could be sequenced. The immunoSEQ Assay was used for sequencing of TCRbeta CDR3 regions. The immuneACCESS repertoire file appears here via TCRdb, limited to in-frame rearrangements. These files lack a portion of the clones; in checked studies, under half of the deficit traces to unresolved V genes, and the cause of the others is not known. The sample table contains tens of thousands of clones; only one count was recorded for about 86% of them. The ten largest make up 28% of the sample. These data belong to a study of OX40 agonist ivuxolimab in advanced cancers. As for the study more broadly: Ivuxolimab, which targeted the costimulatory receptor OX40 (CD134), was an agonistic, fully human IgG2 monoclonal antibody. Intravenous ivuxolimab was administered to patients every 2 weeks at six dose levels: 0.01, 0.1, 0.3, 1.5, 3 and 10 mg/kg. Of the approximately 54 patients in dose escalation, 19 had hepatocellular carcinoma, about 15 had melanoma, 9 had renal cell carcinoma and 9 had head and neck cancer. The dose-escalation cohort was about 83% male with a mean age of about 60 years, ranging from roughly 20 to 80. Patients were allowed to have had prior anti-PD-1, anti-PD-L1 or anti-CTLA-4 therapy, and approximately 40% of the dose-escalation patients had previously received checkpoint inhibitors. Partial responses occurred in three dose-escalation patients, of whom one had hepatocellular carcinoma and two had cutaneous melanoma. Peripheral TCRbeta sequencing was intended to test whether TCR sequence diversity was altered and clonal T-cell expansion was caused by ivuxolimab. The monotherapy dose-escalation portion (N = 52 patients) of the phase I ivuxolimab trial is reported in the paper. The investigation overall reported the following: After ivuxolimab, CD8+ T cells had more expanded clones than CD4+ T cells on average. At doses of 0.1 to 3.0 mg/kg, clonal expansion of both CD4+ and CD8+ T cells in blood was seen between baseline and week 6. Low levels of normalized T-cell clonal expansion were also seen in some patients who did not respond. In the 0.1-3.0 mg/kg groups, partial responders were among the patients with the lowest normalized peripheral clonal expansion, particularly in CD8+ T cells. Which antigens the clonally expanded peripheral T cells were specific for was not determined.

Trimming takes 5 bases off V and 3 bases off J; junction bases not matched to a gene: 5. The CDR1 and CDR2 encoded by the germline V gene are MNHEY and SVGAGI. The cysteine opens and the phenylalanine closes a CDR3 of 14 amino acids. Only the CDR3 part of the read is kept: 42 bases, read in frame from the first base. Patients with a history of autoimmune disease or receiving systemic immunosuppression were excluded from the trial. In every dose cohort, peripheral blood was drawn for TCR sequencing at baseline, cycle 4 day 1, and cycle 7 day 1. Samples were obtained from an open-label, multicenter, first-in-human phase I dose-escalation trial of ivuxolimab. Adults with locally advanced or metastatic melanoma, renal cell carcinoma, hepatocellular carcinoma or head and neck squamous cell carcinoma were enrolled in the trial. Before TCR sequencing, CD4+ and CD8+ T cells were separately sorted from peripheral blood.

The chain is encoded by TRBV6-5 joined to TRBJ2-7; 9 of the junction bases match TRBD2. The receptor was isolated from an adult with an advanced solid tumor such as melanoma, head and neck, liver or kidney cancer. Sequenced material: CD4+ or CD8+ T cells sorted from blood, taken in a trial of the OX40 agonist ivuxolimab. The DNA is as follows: TGTGCCAGCAGTGCCCTAGCGGGGTTCTACGAGCAGTACTTC. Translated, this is CASSALAGFYEQYF.